This is a list of T cell receptor beta chains from one sample in a study of blood T cell repertoires in COVID-19. Method: immunoSEQ multiplex PCR; TCRdb's copy keeps in-frame clones and lacks some. The data contain 230,000 or so clones, about 79% of them singletons. The specimen sequenced was peripheral blood. All receptors derive from a man aged 35 to 55 who had recovered from COVID-19. The conserved cysteine and the conserved F or W are not part of the CDR3 here. The order of the fields is V gene, clone size, CDR3 protein. Clone size, where shown, is once, few, many, or a class for clones that have expanded.

TRBV11-2,.,ASRSTTGGRLNTEAF
TRBV3-1/TRBV3-2,.,ASSQDKGQGAVQPQH
TRBV20-1,.,SALSYTEAF
TRBV10-3,.,AISGNLGTEAF
TRBV11-2,.,ASSLALAGEGLNEQF
TRBV2,.,ASRGGQGSMETQY
TRBV28,.,ASSPLTGTSQPQH
TRBV7-2,many,ASSLQPDREGGELF
TRBV6-1,once,ASSASGTASYNEQF
TRBV29-1,.,SVGEQSYYGYT
TRBV11-2,.,ASSPRWGGEQY
TRBV7-8,once,ASSSAYEQY
TRBV6-5,.,ASSRRGTNEKLF
TRBV4-3,once,ASSRSQADEQF
TRBV7-2,.,ASSLQGARKTQY
TRBV24-1,.,ATRQNEFPTEVYGYT
TRBV7-9,.,ASSPLAGQGFNNEQF
TRBV7-2,.,ASSLVGGSYGYT
TRBV9,.,ASSPGTRDTEAF
TRBV4-3,.,ASSQVGGARGEQF
TRBV5-1,.,ASSQETGRETQY
TRBV11-3,.,ASSLDGLTYEQY
TRBV18,.,ASSPGSTGELF
TRBV19,few,ASSMQGSTDTQY
TRBV5-1,.,ASRPRAGGRYNEQF
TRBV19,.,ASKRQGREKLF
TRBV7-2,.,ASSLGGATLNEQF
TRBV10-2,.,ASSEPRGAQETQY
TRBV4-3,.,ASSQATGRTYGYT
TRBV30,.,AWTGTESSYEQY
TRBV29-1,.,SAGTPSEKLF
TRBV19,.,ASSIGQGGYEQY
TRBV12-3/TRBV12-4,.,ASSFGGTREKY
TRBV9,.,ASSVAGLAGDTGELF
TRBV5-1,few,ASSLDRGDTDTQY
TRBV5-5,.,ASSWGVQANTEAF
TRBV19,.,ASSINRQGIYGYT
TRBV10-3,.,ATRSSTGGGTDTQY
TRBV7-9,.,ATKLPKPHRGKRETQY
TRBV20-1,.,SAFRVTEAF
TRBV6-1,.,ASSTHPVDEQF
TRBV6-5,.,ASSRDREGYT
TRBV27,.,ASRETDTQY
TRBV6-5,.,ASSLRQGGEKLF
TRBV7-9,.,ASSHTRAPQETQY
TRBV29-1,.,SVEEGGETQY
TRBV11-3,once,ASSFGTGSEQY
TRBV19,.,ASSISGGLNLYGYT
TRBV6-5,.,ASSRGTREQF
TRBV11-2,.,ASSLAGVDSPLH
TRBV29-1,.,SVLGGASFGTEAF
TRBV6-1,.,ASSGLAGGNTGELF
TRBV10-1,.,ARGTGDDGYT
TRBV5-4,.,ASSLAGVAGVSEQF
TRBV4-3,.,ASSQDRAGAISGDTQY
TRBV7-9,few,ASSFSLAGGRETQY
TRBV3-1/TRBV3-2,.,ATKTSGGPGELF
TRBV4-3,.,ASSQEGHLSTDTQY
TRBV7-2,.,ASSFRVRQGGQPQH
TRBV6-6,many,ASSYELLNSPLH